This TCR beta chain was profiled in a study of blood T cell repertoires in COVID-19. Study-level information: PBMCs, B-cell-depleted T cells, or T cells provided the cDNA or gDNA that made up the material.

V was pared by 0 bases and J by 0 bases, with 12 bases between. Germline V gives CDR1 MGHRA, CDR2 YSYEKL. The length of the CDR3 is 16 residues. In the original analysis: Scientists estimated how many nucleated cells there were by amplifying reference gene primers. Method: immunoSEQ multiplex PCR; TCRdb's copy keeps in-frame clones and lacks some. V and J calls plus clone size are reproduced from that table; the DNA served to infer D and trimming. The sample consists of some 390,000 clones, 75% to 90% of them appearing once. This clone occurred once. Material: PBMCs or T cells enriched from blood (not recorded which). The source is a young man who had recovered from COVID-19. This chain links TRBV4-1 with TRBJ2-7; perhaps TRBD1 as D (5 bases). As DNA, the CDR3 is TGCGCCAGCAGCCAAGAAGGGGCGAAAAGCTCCTACGAGCAGTACTTC. Translation: CASSQEGAKSSYEQYF.